This record covers a single TCR beta chain. Its antigen is unknown. With 60 Vbeta and 13 Jbeta primers, the PCR was carried out. Profiling relied on immunoSEQ multiplex PCR, and the TCRdb table lists in-frame clones only, not all of them. The sample carries approximately 140,000 clones, around 60% recorded once. V was pared by 6 bases and J by 0 bases, with 12 bases of the junction left unmatched. The V gene's germline CDR1 is MDHEN and CDR2 SYDVKM. This CDR3 is 18 amino acids long. The sample belongs to a study of cytomegalovirus exposure and HLA in healthy donors. Broader study findings: Reportedly, TCR beta sequences accurately predicted HLA-A and HLA-B alleles in most subjects.

The chain combines TRBV28 with TRBJ2-2; the match to TRBD2 covers 8 bases. The sample taken for sequencing was PBMCs. The clonotype was recovered from a woman in her fifties or sixties in good health and CMV-seropositive. The CDR3 sequence is CASRSSGSLWTNTGELFF. As DNA, the CDR3 is TGTGCCAGCAGATCTAGCGGGTCTCTTTGGACGAACACCGGGGAGCTGTTTTTT.